This is a list of T cell receptor beta chains from one sample in a study of OX40 agonist ivuxolimab in advanced cancers. Repertoires were generated with immunoSEQ multiplex PCR, while TCRdb's copy carries only in-frame clones and drops some. The table lists under 85,000 clones, approximately 90% of them singletons, with approximately 0.5% in the top ten. The sample here was CD4+ or CD8+ T cells sorted from blood, taken in a trial of the OX40 agonist ivuxolimab. These TCRs come from an adult with an advanced solid tumor such as melanoma, head and neck, liver or kidney cancer. Both conserved end residues are part of each CDR3. D genes are given only for firm matches. Clone size, where shown, is once, few, many, or a class for clones that have expanded.

V,J,D,size,CDR3,DNA
TRBV30,TRBJ2-7,NA,NA,CAIGLALGEQYF,TGTGCCATCGGACTCGCACTGGGGGAGCAGTACTTC
TRBV2,TRBJ1-2,TRBD1,once,CANSVEQGGGYTF,TGTGCCAACAGTGTGGAACAGGGGGGTGGCTACACCTTC
TRBV6-1,TRBJ1-2,NA,NA,CASTLIDNYGYTF,TGTGCCAGTACCTTGATAGATAACTATGGCTACACCTTC
TRBV29-1,TRBJ1-5,NA,NA,CSVATDSNQPQHF,TGCAGCGTTGCGACGGATAGCAATCAGCCCCAGCATTTT
TRBV4-1,TRBJ1-3,NA,NA,CASSQERVVGNTIYF,TGCGCCAGCAGCCAAGAGCGTGTGGTCGGAAACACCATATATTTT
TRBV18,TRBJ1-4,NA,NA,CASSPQGLNEKLFF,TGTGCCAGCTCACCACAGGGACTTAATGAAAAACTGTTTTTT
TRBV10-3,TRBJ1-6,TRBD1,NA,CAIRMGQGRSPLHF,TGTGCCATCAGGATGGGACAGGGAAGGTCACCCCTCCACTTT
TRBV7-2,TRBJ2-5,TRBD2,NA,CASSTLAGGAPKQETQYF,TGTGCCAGCAGCACACTGGCGGGGGGGGCCCCTAAACAAGAGACCCAGTACTTC
TRBV5-1,TRBJ2-1,NA,NA,CASSSSGKVAYNEQFF,TGCGCCAGCAGCTCCTCAGGGAAAGTGGCCTACAATGAGCAGTTCTTC
TRBV6-5,TRBJ1-6,TRBD1,NA,CASKPGTGSSPLHF,TGTGCCAGCAAACCCGGGACAGGGAGTTCACCCCTCCACTTT
TRBV7-2,TRBJ1-2,TRBD1,NA,CASSLGTGGRGYTF,TGTGCCAGCAGCTTAGGGACAGGGGGAAGGGGCTACACCTTC
TRBV5-4,TRBJ1-3,NA,NA,CASSPDRRSHSGNTIYF,TGTGCCAGCAGCCCCGACAGGCGTAGCCACTCTGGAAACACCATATATTTT
TRBV5-1,TRBJ2-2,NA,NA,CASSEGLTGELFF,TGCGCCAGCAGCGAAGGGTTGACCGGGGAGCTGTTTTTT
TRBV2,TRBJ2-7,TRBD2,NA,CASKRDSAYEQYF,TGTGCCAGCAAGCGGGACTCCGCCTACGAGCAGTACTTC
TRBV7-7,TRBJ2-1,NA,NA,CASSPDSSYNEQFF,TGTGCCAGCAGCCCCGACAGCTCCTACAATGAGCAGTTCTTC
TRBV5-1,TRBJ2-1,TRBD1,NA,CASSFNYLGGGEQFF,TGCGCCAGCAGCTTTAATTATTTAGGGGGCGGCGAGCAGTTCTTC
TRBV5-1,TRBJ1-2,TRBD1,NA,CASSPRTGRYGYTF,TGCGCCAGCAGCCCCCGGACAGGCCGGTATGGCTACACCTTC
TRBV2,TRBJ2-5,TRBD1,NA,CASIFARQGAGETQYF,TGTGCCAGCATTTTCGCCCGACAGGGGGCAGGAGAGACCCAGTACTTC
TRBV5-1,TRBJ1-3,NA,NA,CASSRGDGNTIYF,TGCGCCAGCAGCAGAGGAGATGGAAACACCATATATTTT
TRBV21-1,TRBJ2-1,NA,NA,CASSDHSGTGLNEQFF,TGTGCCAGCAGCGACCACTCCGGGACAGGATTAAATGAGCAGTTCTTC
TRBV2,TRBJ1-1,NA,NA,CAPRRDPNTEAFF,TGTGCCCCCCGCCGAGATCCGAACACTGAAGCTTTCTTT
TRBV7-9,TRBJ2-7,NA,NA,CASSLSGYEQYF,TGTGCCAGCAGCTTATCAGGATACGAGCAGTACTTC
TRBV5-4,TRBJ2-3,TRBD1,NA,CASSLATGVSTDTQYF,TGTGCCAGCAGCTTGGCCACAGGGGTGAGCACAGATACGCAGTATTTT
TRBV11-2,TRBJ2-7,TRBD2,NA,CASSWTSGGYEQYF,TGTGCCAGCAGTTGGACTAGCGGGGGCTACGAGCAGTACTTC
TRBV19,TRBJ1-1,NA,few,CASSLRGHMNTEAFF,TGTGCCAGTAGTCTCAGGGGTCACATGAACACTGAAGCTTTCTTT
TRBV6-1,TRBJ2-3,NA,NA,CASSEVPGPYTDTQYF,TGTGCCAGCAGTGAAGTCCCCGGACCCTACACAGATACGCAGTATTTT
TRBV7-8,TRBJ2-1,TRBD2,NA,CASSFRLAGYNEQFF,TGTGCCAGCAGCTTTCGGCTAGCGGGGTACAATGAGCAGTTCTTC